This TCR beta chain came from a study of graft-versus-host responses after intestinal transplantation (dated by TCRdb to about 2021). Some background on the complete study: Multivisceral, liver-intestinal, or isolated intestinal transplants were received by the recipients. Samples from a few later patients were sequenced in-house on an Illumina MiSeq with MiXCR processing rather than by the commercial service. Donor T cell macrochimerism was defined as a peak of at least 4% donor T cells among recipient peripheral blood mononuclear cells. A cohort of about two dozen intestinal transplant recipients, including one retransplant, was enrolled, and a few patients lacking pretransplant specimens were excluded. After intestinal transplantation, graft-versus-host and host-versus-graft alloreactive T cell clones were followed in the graft, circulation and bone marrow using bulk TCR-beta CDR3 sequencing. To identify alloreactive clones, pre-transplant mixed lymphocyte reaction products were sequenced and then compared with unstimulated pre-transplant donor and recipient T cells. Every recipient was given anti-thymocyte globulin induction, then maintenance tacrolimus and steroids for about three years. On the study overall, not on this receptor specifically: Peak levels of circulating GvH clones were associated with declines in HvG clones early after transplant. In the allografts of patients with donor T cell macrochimerism, GvH to HvG T cell clonal ratios were high. GvH clones were detected in recipient bone marrow, and some appeared earlier in ileal mucosa or blood, consistent with an intestinal mucosal origin. The relatively low number and heterogeneity of intestinal transplant patients limited the conclusions.

A word on this clone: Its antigen remains undetermined. Per-base qualities were not stored, and no clone one base away is much larger.

V lost 4 bases and J lost 7 bases; the stretch between them is 8 bases long. The CDR3, from cysteine to phenylalanine, totals 13 residues. Only CDR3 DNA is held: 39 bases, read in frame from base 1. The germline V gene yields SNHLY for CDR1 and FYNNEI for CDR2. The library relied on the immunoSEQ multiplex PCR assay. For most patients, genomic DNA was isolated with the Qiagen DNeasy Blood and Tissue Kit and shipped frozen to Adaptive Biotechnologies for TCR sequencing. High-throughput TCR-beta CDR3 sequencing of genomic DNA from most patients was performed by Adaptive Biotechnologies. The authors' pipeline ran thus. TCR sequencing data were retrieved from Adaptive's ImmunoSEQ software for around 18 patients, whereas a few other patients were processed with MiXCR and VDJtools. To correct CD4 versus CD8 sorting errors, sequences present in both subsets at a frequency ratio below 5:1 were removed. CDR3 nucleotide sequences shared between donor and recipient were removed because their origin could not be assigned. To be classed as alloreactive, a clone needed at least 2-fold expansion over unstimulated cells and a minimum CFSE-low frequency of 0.002% (template counts) or 0.001% (read counts). Clones were considered mappable if detected in sequenced pre-transplant spleen, lymph node, or MLR CFSE-low populations of the donor or recipient. The cumulative frequency of alloreactive clones was calculated as a percentage of all sequences, weighted by copy number. TCRdb mirrors the immuneACCESS table, restricted to in-frame sequences. Some clones are absent from its copies; in checked studies, under half trace to an unresolved V gene, and the reason for the others is unknown. The V and J calls and clone size are taken from that table; D and trimming were inferred from the DNA. Recorded for this sample are 30,000 to 40,000 clones; roughly 95% of them occurred a single time. 0.2% to 0.25% of the sample comes from the top ten.

What the time point label conveys for this sample: cells obtained before transplantation from donor or recipient. CD3+CD4+ and CD3+CD8+ populations were FACS-sorted from unstimulated pre-transplant donor and recipient cells taken from spleen or lymph nodes. The receptor was derived from a human donor who was the organ donor for an intestinal transplant. This material consisted of unstimulated CD4+ T cells sorted from spleen or lymph node cells, taken before transplant. The sequence is built from TRBV2 and TRBJ1-6; the D gene is perhaps TRBD1, on 5 matching bases. The sequenced DNA is TGTGCCAGCAGTGGACAGCAAAATTCACCCCTCCACTTT. Its protein product is CASSGQQNSPLHF. With all but the CDR3 taken from the reference TRBV2 and TRBJ1-6 genes, the full variable domain is: EPEVTQTPSHQVTQMGQEVILRCVPISNHLYFYWYRQILGQKVEFLVSFYNNEISEKSEIFDDQFSVERPDGSNFTLKIRSTKLEDSAMYFCASSGQQNSPLHFGNGTRLTVT.